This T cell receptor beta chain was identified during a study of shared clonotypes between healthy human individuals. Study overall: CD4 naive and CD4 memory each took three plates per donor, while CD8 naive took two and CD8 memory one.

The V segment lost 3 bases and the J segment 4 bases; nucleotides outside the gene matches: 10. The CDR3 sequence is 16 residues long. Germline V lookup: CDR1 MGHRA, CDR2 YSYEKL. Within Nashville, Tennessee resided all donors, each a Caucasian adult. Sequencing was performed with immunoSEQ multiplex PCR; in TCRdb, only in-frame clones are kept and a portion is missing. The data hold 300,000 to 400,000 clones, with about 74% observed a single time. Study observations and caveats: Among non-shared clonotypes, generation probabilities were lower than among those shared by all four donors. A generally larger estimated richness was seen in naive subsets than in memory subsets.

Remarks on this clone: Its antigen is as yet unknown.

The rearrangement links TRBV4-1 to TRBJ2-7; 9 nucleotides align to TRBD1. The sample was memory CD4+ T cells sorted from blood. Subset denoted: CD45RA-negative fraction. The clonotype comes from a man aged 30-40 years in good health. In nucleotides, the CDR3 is TGCGCCAGCAGCCACACCGGGACAGGGAGTCGGTACGAGCAGTACTTC. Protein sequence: CASSHTGTGSRYEQYF.